This T cell receptor beta chain was captured by sequencing in a study of response to subunit inactivated influenza vaccine. Study-wide results and limits: Authors proposed each seasonal influenza vaccination draws in few new T cells.

TCRdb processed the RT-PCR reads anew with MiXCR; each CDR3 protein has one entry. The sample consists of hundreds of thousands of distinct CDR3 sequences, approximately 13% of them appearing once. In germline, CDR1 is MNHEY, CDR2 SVGEGT. The CDR3 consists of 13 residues. V was pared by 4 bases and J by 9 bases, with 13 bases between. This clonotype was detected only a few times. The antigen is not known. This receptor was obtained from a man aged 50 or older who received an inactivated influenza vaccine. V gene TRBV6-2 or TRBV6-3 combines with J gene TRBJ1-5, with D maybe TRBD1 (6 bases). The sequencing used PBMCs from blood, collected about 6 weeks after vaccination. In nucleotides, the CDR3 is TGTGCCAGCAGTTTCCAGGGGCAGGGGCCCCAGCATTTT. Translated, it gives CASSFQGQGPQHF.